This TCR beta chain was obtained from a study of blood T cell repertoires in COVID-19. At the level of the study: Samples of COVID-19 (acute and convalescent) were obtained from the United States, Italy and Spain. T cells, B-cell-depleted T cells, or PBMCs supplied cDNA or gDNA.

In the authors' methods: By means of reference gene primer amplification, nucleated cell counts were estimated. TCRdb keeps only in-frame clones here, not all; method: immunoSEQ multiplex PCR. The DNA gave D and trimming, while V, J and clone size come from that table. The sample lists approximately 170,000 clones, 81% occurring once. Trimming removed 0 bases at V and 0 bases at J, with 9 bases between. The CDR3 length is 15 residues. From germline, CDR1 is MNHEY and CDR2 SVGAGI. The sequenced sample consisted of peripheral blood. The rearrangement uses TRBV6-5 and TRBJ2-7; possible D gene TRBD2, 5 bases. This receptor was taken from a human donor in a cohort sampled during active COVID-19. CDR3 nucleotide sequence: TGTGCCAGCAGTTACTCGAGAGGGAGCTCCTACGAGCAGTACTTC. Translating it yields CASSYSRGSSYEQYF.